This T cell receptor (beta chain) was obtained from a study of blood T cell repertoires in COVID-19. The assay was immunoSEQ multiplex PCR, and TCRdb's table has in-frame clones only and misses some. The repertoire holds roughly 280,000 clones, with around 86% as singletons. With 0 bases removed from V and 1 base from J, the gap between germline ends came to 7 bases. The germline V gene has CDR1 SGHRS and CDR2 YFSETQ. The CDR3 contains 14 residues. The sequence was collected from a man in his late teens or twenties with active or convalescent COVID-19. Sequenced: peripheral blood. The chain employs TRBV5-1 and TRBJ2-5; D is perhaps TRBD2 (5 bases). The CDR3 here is CASSLGESQETQYF. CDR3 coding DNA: TGCGCCAGCAGCTTGGGGGAGAGCCAAGAGACCCAGTACTTC.